This is a list of T cell receptor beta chains from one sample in a study of T cell repertoires in cytomegalovirus infection. TCRdb recomputed calls from the reads with MiXCR, one row per CDR3 protein. The sample contains fewer than 350,000 distinct CDR3 sequences, 8% to 9.5% of which appear only once. The specimen was PBMCs. The receptors derive from a human donor in good health (CMV status not recorded). Some clones in this sample may be carry-over from other donors' samples. Both conserved end residues are part of each CDR3. The order of the fields is D gene, V gene, J gene, clone size, CDR3 protein, CDR3 DNA. The D gene is left open where the match is weak. Clone size is stated in some rows and not others, as once, few, many or a class when expanded.

d_gene: TRBD2; v_gene: TRBV7-2; j_gene: TRBJ2-7; abundance: many; CDR3aa: CASSPLSLALSSYEQYF; CDR3nt: TGTGCCAGCAGCCCACTCTCACTAGCGTTAAGCTCCTACGAGCAGTACTTC
d_gene: NA; v_gene: TRBV12-3/TRBV12-4; j_gene: TRBJ1-2; abundance: NA; CDR3aa: CASSLRSNYGYTF; CDR3nt: TGTGCCAGCAGTTTAAGAAGTAACTATGGCTACACCTTC
d_gene: NA; v_gene: TRBV7-6; j_gene: TRBJ2-1; abundance: many; CDR3aa: CASSLEVRGREQFF; CDR3nt: TGTGCCAGCAGCTTAGAGGTTCGGGGTCGGGAGCAGTTCTTC
d_gene: TRBD1; v_gene: TRBV7-2; j_gene: TRBJ2-2; abundance: many; CDR3aa: CASSLMTGGTGELFF; CDR3nt: TGTGCCAGCAGCTTAATGACAGGGGGAACCGGGGAGCTGTTTTTT
d_gene: NA; v_gene: TRBV7-2; j_gene: TRBJ2-5; abundance: many; CDR3aa: CASSLGAVKETQYF; CDR3nt: TGTGCCAGCAGCTTAGGGGCAGTAAAAGAGACCCAGTACTTC
d_gene: NA; v_gene: TRBV11-2; j_gene: TRBJ2-7; abundance: few; CDR3aa: CASSSRAGRTYEQYF; CDR3nt: TGTGCCAGCAGCTCAAGAGCGGGCAGAACCTACGAGCAGTACTTC
d_gene: NA; v_gene: TRBV6-4; j_gene: TRBJ2-1; abundance: NA; CDR3aa: CASSSTGDSYNEQFF; CDR3nt: TGTGCCAGCAGTTCTACGGGGGATTCCTACAATGAGCAGTTCTTC
d_gene: TRBD1; v_gene: TRBV12-3/TRBV12-4; j_gene: TRBJ2-7; abundance: few; CDR3aa: CASSRGQGFPYEQYF; CDR3nt: TGTGCCAGCAGCAGGGGACAGGGCTTCCCATACGAGCAGTACTTC
d_gene: NA; v_gene: TRBV6-2/TRBV6-3; j_gene: TRBJ1-1; abundance: NA; CDR3aa: CASSYSMGLGTEAFF; CDR3nt: TGTGCCAGCAGTTACTCTATGGGTCTGGGCACTGAAGCTTTCTTT
d_gene: NA; v_gene: TRBV6-1; j_gene: TRBJ1-6; abundance: many; CDR3aa: CASGRVNSPLHF; CDR3nt: TGTGCCTCGGGCAGGGTCAATTCACCCCTCCACTTT
d_gene: NA; v_gene: TRBV4-2; j_gene: TRBJ1-5; abundance: NA; CDR3aa: CASSQGSQIPQHF; CDR3nt: TGTGCCAGCAGCCAAGGGTCCCAAATACCCCAGCATTTT
d_gene: NA; v_gene: TRBV20-1; j_gene: TRBJ2-7; abundance: few; CDR3aa: CSARGLVEPYEQYF; CDR3nt: TGCAGTGCTAGGGGACTCGTGGAGCCCTACGAGCAGTACTTC
d_gene: NA; v_gene: TRBV20-1; j_gene: TRBJ2-7; abundance: NA; CDR3aa: CSVTQGHEQYF; CDR3nt: TGCAGTGTAACGCAGGGACACGAGCAGTACTTC
d_gene: NA; v_gene: TRBV24-1; j_gene: TRBJ2-3; abundance: NA; CDR3aa: CATSDLGNTDTQYF; CDR3nt: TGTGCCACCAGTGATTTAGGTAACACAGATACGCAGTATTTT
d_gene: TRBD1; v_gene: TRBV27; j_gene: TRBJ2-7; abundance: NA; CDR3aa: CASSGRDRGRGEQYF; CDR3nt: TGTGCCAGCAGTGGCCGGGACAGGGGGAGAGGAGAGCAGTACTTC
d_gene: TRBD1; v_gene: TRBV27; j_gene: TRBJ2-2; abundance: many; CDR3aa: CASSLWGGGSGGDTGELFF; CDR3nt: TGTGCCAGCAGTTTATGGGGAGGAGGGTCAGGGGGCGACACCGGGGAGCTGTTTTTT
d_gene: TRBD2; v_gene: TRBV6-2/TRBV6-3; j_gene: TRBJ2-5; abundance: few; CDR3aa: CASRKKTLAGVETQYF; CDR3nt: TGTGCCAGCAGAAAGAAAACTCTAGCGGGGGTTGAGACCCAGTACTTC
d_gene: NA; v_gene: TRBV6-2/TRBV6-3; j_gene: TRBJ1-1; abundance: many; CDR3aa: CASSYWREGTEAFF; CDR3nt: TGTGCCAGCAGTTACTGGAGGGAGGGGACTGAAGCTTTCTTT
d_gene: TRBD2; v_gene: TRBV27; j_gene: TRBJ2-3; abundance: NA; CDR3aa: CASSLLSSGDTQYF; CDR3nt: TGTGCCAGCAGTTTATTATCTAGCGGAGATACGCAGTATTTT
d_gene: NA; v_gene: TRBV29-1; j_gene: TRBJ2-1; abundance: few; CDR3aa: CSALLSGSYNEQFF; CDR3nt: TGCAGCGCCCTACTATCCGGTTCCTACAATGAGCAGTTCTTC
d_gene: NA; v_gene: TRBV7-8; j_gene: TRBJ2-2; abundance: many; CDR3aa: CASSLTGAGELFF; CDR3nt: TGTGCCAGCAGCCTCACTGGGGCCGGGGAGCTGTTTTTT
d_gene: NA; v_gene: TRBV6-5; j_gene: TRBJ2-3; abundance: many; CDR3aa: CASSSLGNTDTQYF; CDR3nt: TGTGCCAGCAGTTCCCTCGGAAACACAGATACGCAGTATTTT
d_gene: NA; v_gene: TRBV7-2; j_gene: TRBJ2-5; abundance: many; CDR3aa: CASSLSGPQETQYF; CDR3nt: TGTGCCAGCAGCCTATCCGGGCCCCAAGAGACCCAGTACTTC
d_gene: TRBD2; v_gene: TRBV7-2; j_gene: TRBJ2-1; abundance: NA; CDR3aa: CASRSTGTGALAGGRNEQFF; CDR3nt: TGTGCCAGCAGATCTACCGGGACAGGGGCGCTAGCGGGGGGGCGCAATGAGCAGTTCTTC
d_gene: NA; v_gene: TRBV7-1; j_gene: TRBJ1-1; abundance: NA; CDR3aa: CASSPPETGNTEAFF; CDR3nt: TGTGCCAGCAGCCCCCCGGAGACGGGGAACACTGAAGCTTTCTTT
d_gene: NA; v_gene: TRBV7-2; j_gene: TRBJ2-1; abundance: many; CDR3aa: CASSSESASYNEQFF; CDR3nt: TGTGCCAGCAGCTCGGAGAGTGCTTCCTACAATGAGCAGTTCTTC
d_gene: TRBD1; v_gene: TRBV12-3/TRBV12-4; j_gene: TRBJ1-2; abundance: NA; CDR3aa: CASSRLGQGGGYTF; CDR3nt: TGTGCCAGCAGCCGACTCGGACAGGGAGGCGGCTACACCTTC
d_gene: NA; v_gene: TRBV29-1; j_gene: TRBJ1-1; abundance: many; CDR3aa: CSVGGQRGVNTEAFF; CDR3nt: TGCAGCGTTGGTGGACAGCGGGGCGTGAACACTGAAGCTTTCTTT
d_gene: TRBD2; v_gene: TRBV20-1; j_gene: TRBJ2-5; abundance: many; CDR3aa: CSVVLRSGGRETQYF; CDR3nt: TGCAGTGTGGTTCTTCGCAGCGGGGGGCGGGAGACCCAGTACTTC
d_gene: NA; v_gene: TRBV7-2; j_gene: TRBJ1-1; abundance: many; CDR3aa: CASSSDGGPGTEAFF; CDR3nt: TGTGCCAGCAGCTCAGATGGGGGCCCCGGCACTGAAGCTTTCTTT
d_gene: TRBD2; v_gene: TRBV19; j_gene: TRBJ2-1; abundance: many; CDR3aa: CASSTLAGGPGNEQFF; CDR3nt: TGTGCCAGTAGTACCCTAGCGGGAGGGCCGGGCAATGAGCAGTTCTTC
d_gene: NA; v_gene: TRBV7-9; j_gene: TRBJ1-2; abundance: many; CDR3aa: CASSTPIARYGYTF; CDR3nt: TGTGCCAGCAGCACCCCGATAGCGCGTTATGGCTACACCTTC